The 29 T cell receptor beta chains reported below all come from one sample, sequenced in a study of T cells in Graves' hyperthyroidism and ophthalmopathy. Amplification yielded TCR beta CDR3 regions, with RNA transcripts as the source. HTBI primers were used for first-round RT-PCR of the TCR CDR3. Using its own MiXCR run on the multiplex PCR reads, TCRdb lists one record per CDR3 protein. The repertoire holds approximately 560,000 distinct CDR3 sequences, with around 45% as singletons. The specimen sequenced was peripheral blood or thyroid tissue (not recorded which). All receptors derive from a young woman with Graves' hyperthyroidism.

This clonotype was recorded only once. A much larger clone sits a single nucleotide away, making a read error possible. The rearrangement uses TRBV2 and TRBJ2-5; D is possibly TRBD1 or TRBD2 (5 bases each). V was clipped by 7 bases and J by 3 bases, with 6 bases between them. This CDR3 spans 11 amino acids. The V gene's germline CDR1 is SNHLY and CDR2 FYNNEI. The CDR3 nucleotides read TGTGCCAGCATGGGGGAAGAGACCCAGTACTTC. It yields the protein CASMGEETQYF. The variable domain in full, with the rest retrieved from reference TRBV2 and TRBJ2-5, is EPEVTQTPSHQVTQMGQEVILRCVPISNHLYFYWYRQILGQKVEFLVSFYNNEISEKSEIFDDQFSVERPDGSNFTLKIRSTKLEDSAMYFCASMGEETQYFGPGTRLLVL.

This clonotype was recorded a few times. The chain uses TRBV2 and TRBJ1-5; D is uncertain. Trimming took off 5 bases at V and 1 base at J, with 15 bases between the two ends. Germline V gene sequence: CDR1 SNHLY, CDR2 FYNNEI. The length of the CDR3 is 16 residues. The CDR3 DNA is TGTGCCAGCAGTCCAAAGAGACGCGGCAGCAATCAGCCCCAGCATTTT. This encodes CASSPKRRGSNQPQHF.

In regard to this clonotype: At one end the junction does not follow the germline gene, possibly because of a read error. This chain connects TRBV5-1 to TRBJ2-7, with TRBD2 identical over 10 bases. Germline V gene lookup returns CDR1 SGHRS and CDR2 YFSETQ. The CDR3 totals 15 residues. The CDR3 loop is CASSLSLLAGTEQYF. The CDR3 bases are TGTGCCAGCAGCTTAAGCTTACTAGCGGGAACAGAGCAGTACTTC. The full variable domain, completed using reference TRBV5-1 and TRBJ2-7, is KAGVTQTPRYLIKTRGQQVTLSCSPISGHRSVSWYQQTPGQGLQFLFEYFSETQRNKGNFPGRFSGRQFSNSRSEMNVSTLELGDSALYLCASSLSLLAGTEQYFGPGTRLTVT.

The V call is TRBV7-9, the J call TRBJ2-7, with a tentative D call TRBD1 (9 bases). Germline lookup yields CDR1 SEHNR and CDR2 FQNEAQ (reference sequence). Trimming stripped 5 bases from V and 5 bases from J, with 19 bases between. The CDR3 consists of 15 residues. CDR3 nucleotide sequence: TGTGCCAGCAGCGGCATAGCGGGACAGGGCGACGAGCAGTACTTC. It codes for CASSGIAGQGDEQYF.

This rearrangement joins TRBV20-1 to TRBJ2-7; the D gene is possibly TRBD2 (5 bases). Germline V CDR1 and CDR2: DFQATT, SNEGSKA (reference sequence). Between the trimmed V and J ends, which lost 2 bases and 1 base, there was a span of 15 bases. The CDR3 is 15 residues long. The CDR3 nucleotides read TGCAGTGCTAGATCACTGGACTCCAGATCCTACGAGCAGTACTTC. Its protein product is CSARSLDSRSYEQYF.

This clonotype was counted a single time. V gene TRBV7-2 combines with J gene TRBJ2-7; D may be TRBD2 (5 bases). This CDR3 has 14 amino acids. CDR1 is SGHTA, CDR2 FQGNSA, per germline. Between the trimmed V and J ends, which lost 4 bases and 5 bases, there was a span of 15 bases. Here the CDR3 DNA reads TGTGCCAGCAGCTACGGAATAGCGCGGCACGAGCAGTACTTC. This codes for CASSYGIARHEQYF.

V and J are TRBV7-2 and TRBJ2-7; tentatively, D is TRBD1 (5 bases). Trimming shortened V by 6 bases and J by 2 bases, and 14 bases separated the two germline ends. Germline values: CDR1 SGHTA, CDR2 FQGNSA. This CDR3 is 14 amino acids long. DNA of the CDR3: TGTGCCAGCAGACTCCAAGGGGCCGCCTACGAGCAGTACTTC. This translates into CASRLQGAAYEQYF.

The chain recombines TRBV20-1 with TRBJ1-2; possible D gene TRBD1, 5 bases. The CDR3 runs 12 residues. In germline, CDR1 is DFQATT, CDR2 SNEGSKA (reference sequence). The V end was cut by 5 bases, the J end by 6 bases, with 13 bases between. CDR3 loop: CSASGFRDGYTF. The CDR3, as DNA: TGCAGTGCTTCAGGGTTTCGGGATGGCTACACCTTC.

DNA of the CDR3: TGTGCCATCAGTGAGTCGCCGACAGGAGGGGAAAAACTGTTTTTT. This codes for CAISESPTGGEKLFF. The chain combines TRBV10-3 with TRBJ1-4; D is perhaps TRBD1 (6 bases). This CDR3 contains 15 residues. V was pared by 0 bases and J by 8 bases, with 13 bases between. CDR1 and CDR2 (germline): ENHRY, SYGVKD.

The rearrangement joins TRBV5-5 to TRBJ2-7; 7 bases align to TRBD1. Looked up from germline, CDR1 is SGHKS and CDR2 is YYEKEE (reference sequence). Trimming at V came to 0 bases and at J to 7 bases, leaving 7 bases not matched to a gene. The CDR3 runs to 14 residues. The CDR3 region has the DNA TGTGCCAGCAGCTTGGGGCAGGGGGTTGGGGAGCAGTACTTC. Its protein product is CASSLGQGVGEQYF.

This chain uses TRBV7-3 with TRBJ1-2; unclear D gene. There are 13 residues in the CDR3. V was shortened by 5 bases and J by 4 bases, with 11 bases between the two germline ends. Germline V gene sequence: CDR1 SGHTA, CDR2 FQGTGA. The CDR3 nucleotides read TGTGCCAGCAGCCGGACGGGTTCCTATGGCTACACCTTC. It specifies CASSRTGSYGYTF.

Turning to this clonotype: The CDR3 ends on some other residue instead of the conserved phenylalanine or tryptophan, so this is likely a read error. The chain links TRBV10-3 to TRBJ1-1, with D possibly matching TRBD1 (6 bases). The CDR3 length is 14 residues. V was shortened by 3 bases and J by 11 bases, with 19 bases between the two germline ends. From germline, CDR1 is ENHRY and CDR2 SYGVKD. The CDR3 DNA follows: TGTGCCATCAGTGATCTGGGGGCGGAGGCTGTTGCTTTCCTT. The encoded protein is CAISDLGAEAVAFL.

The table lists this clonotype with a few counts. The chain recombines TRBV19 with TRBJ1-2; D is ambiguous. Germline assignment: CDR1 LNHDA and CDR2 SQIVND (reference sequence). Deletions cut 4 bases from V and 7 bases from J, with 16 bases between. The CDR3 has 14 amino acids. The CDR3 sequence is CASSTDSGAFGYTF. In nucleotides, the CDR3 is TGTGCCAGTAGTACTGACTCGGGCGCTTTTGGCTACACCTTC.

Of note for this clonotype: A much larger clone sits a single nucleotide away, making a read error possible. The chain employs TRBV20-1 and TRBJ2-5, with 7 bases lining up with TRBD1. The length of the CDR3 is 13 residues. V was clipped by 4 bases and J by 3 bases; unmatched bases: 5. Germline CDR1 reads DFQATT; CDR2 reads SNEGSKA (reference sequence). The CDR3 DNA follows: TGCAGTGCTAACATTGGGACAGAAGAGACCCAGTACTTC. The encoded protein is CSANIGTEETQYF.

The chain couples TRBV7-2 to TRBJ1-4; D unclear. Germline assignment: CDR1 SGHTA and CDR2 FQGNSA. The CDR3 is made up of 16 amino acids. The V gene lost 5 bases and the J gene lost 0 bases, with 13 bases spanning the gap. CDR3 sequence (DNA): TGTGCCAGCAGCCATCTGACACCTGCAACTAATGAAAAACTGTTTTTT. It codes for CASSHLTPATNEKLFF. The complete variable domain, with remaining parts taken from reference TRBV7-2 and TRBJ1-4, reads GAGVSQSPSNKVTEKGKDVELRCDPISGHTALYWYRQSLGQGLEFLIYFQGNSAPDKSGLPSDRFSAERTGGSVSTLTIQRTQQEDSAVYLCASSHLTPATNEKLFFGSGTQLSVL.

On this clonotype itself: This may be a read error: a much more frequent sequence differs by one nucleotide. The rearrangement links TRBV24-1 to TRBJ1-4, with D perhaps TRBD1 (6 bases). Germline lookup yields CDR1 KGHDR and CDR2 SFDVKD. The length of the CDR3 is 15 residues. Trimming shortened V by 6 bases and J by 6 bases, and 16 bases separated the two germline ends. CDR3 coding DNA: TGTGCCACCAGTCACTGGGAGGCAGGGGATGAAAAACTGTTTTTT. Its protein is CATSHWEAGDEKLFF.

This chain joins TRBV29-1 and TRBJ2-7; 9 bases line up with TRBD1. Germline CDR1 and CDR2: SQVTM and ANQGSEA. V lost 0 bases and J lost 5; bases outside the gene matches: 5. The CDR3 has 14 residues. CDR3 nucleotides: TGCAGCGTTGAAGAAGGGGACAGGGCGGACGAGCAGTACTTC. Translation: CSVEEGDRADEQYF.

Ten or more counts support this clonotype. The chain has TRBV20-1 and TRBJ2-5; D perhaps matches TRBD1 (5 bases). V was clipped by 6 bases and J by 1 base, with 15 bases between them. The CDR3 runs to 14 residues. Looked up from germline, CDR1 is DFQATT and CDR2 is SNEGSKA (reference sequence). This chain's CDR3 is CSAYPTVGQETQYF. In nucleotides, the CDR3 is TGCAGTGCCTACCCGACAGTTGGCCAAGAGACCCAGTACTTC.

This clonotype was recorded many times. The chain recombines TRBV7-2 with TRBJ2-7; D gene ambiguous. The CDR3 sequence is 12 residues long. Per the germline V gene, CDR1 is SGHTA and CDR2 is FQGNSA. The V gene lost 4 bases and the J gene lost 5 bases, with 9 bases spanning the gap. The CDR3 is CASSSLYHEQYF. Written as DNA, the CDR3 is TGTGCCAGCAGCTCGTTGTACCACGAGCAGTACTTC.

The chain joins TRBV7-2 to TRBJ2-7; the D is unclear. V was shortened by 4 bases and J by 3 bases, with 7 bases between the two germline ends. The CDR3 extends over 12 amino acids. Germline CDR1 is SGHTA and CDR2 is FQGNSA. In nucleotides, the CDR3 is TGTGCCAGCAGCTCTTACGACTACGAGCAGTACTTC. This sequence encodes CASSSYDYEQYF.

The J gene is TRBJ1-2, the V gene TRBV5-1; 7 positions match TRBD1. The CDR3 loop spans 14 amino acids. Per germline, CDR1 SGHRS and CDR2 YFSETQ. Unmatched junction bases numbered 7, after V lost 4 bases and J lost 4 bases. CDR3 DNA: TGCGCCAGCAGCCATTTCGGGACAGTCTATGGCTACACCTTC. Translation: CASSHFGTVYGYTF. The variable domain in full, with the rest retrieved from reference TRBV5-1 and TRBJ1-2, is KAGVTQTPRYLIKTRGQQVTLSCSPISGHRSVSWYQQTPGQGLQFLFEYFSETQRNKGNFPGRFSGRQFSNSRSEMNVSTLELGDSALYLCASSHFGTVYGYTFGSGTRLTVV.

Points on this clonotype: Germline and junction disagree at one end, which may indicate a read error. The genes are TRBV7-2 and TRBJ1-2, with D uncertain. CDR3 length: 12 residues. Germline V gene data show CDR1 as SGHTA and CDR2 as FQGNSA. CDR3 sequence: CASSDRSSGYTF. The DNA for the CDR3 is TGCGCCAGCAGCGACCGGAGTTCTGGCTACACCTTC.

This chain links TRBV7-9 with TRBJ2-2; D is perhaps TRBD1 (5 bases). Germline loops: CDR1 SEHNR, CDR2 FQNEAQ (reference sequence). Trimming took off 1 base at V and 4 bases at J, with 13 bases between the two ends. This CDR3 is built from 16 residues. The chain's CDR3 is CASSLELGQLTGELFF. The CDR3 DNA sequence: TGTGCCAGCAGCTTAGAATTGGGGCAGCTCACCGGGGAGCTGTTTTTT.

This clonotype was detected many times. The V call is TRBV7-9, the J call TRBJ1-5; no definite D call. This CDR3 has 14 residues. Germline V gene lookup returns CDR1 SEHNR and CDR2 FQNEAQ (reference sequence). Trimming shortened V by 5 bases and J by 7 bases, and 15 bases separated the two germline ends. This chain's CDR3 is CASSITGSGQPQHF. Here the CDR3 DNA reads TGTGCCAGCAGCATCACGGGATCTGGACAGCCCCAGCATTTT. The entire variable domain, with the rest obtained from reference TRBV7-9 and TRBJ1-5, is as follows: DTGVSQNPRHKITKRGQNVTFRCDPISEHNRLYWYRQTLGQGPEFLTYFQNEAQLEKSRLLSDRFSAERPKGSFSTLEIQRTEQGDSAMYLCASSITGSGQPQHFGDGTRLSIL.

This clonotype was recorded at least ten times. The DNA for the CDR3 is TGTGCCAGCAGCTTAGAGGCAGCCGGGACTGAAGCTTTCTTT. This translates into CASSLEAAGTEAFF. This chain connects TRBV7-9 to TRBJ1-1; D unclear. Trimming stripped 1 base from V and 5 bases from J, with 11 bases between. This CDR3 has 14 residues. The germline V gene encodes CDR1 SEHNR and CDR2 FQNEAQ (reference sequence).

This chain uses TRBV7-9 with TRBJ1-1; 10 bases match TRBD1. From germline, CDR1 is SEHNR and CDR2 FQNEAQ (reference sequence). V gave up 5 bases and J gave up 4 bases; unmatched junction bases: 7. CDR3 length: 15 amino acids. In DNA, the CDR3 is TGTGCCAGCAGCACGCGGGACAGGGGTACCACTGAAGCTTTCTTT. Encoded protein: CASSTRDRGTTEAFF.

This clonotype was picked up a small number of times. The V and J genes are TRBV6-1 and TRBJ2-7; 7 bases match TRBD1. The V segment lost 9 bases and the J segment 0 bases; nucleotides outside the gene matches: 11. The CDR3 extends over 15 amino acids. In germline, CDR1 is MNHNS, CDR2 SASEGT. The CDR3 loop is CASTPGQQASYEQYF. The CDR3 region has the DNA TGTGCCAGTACTCCGGGACAGCAGGCCTCCTACGAGCAGTACTTC.

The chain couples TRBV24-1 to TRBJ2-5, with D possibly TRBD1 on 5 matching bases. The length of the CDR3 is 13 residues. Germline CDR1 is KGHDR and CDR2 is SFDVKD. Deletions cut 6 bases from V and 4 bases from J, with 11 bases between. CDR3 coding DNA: TGTGCCACCAGTCCAGGGATCCGAGAGACCCAGTACTTC. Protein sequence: CATSPGIRETQYF.

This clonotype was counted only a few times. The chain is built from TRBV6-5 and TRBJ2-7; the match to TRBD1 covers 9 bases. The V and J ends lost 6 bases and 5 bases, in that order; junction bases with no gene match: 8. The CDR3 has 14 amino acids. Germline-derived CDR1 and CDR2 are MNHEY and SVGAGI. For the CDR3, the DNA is TGTGCCAGCAGCCTCCGGACAGGGGAGAACGAGCAGTACTTC. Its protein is CASSLRTGENEQYF.